This TCR beta chain was identified during a study of cytomegalovirus exposure and HLA in healthy donors (dated by TCRdb to about 2017). In the study overall: According to an earlier analysis of a few hundred of the donors, 150 million to 200 million T cells yielded 120 million or so unique TCR beta sequences and around 300 Gb of sequence data. To predict cytomegalovirus infection status, the study combined high-throughput TCR immunosequencing, statistical association of individual TCRs with disease status, and machine learning. Using immunosequencing, the study profiled T cell repertoires from 500 to 800 subjects and related those repertoires to cytomegalovirus serostatus. Approximately 300 gigabases of sequencing data and around 80 million unique TCR sequences made up an early release that covered some 640 HLA-typed donors. All discovery cohort repertoires had been generated on a single sequencing platform. An earlier analysis of 587 of the donors used high-throughput TCR beta sequencing to judge whether each TCR beta V gene segment behaved as functional or pseudogenic. Donor age, sex, ethnicity and CMV serostatus were collected together with the repertoire data. The study aimed to test whether cataloging public T cell receptors could reveal signatures of past pathogen exposure. A later genetic analysis took genome-wide SNP genotypes for about 65% of the 666 donors and used that subset as a discovery cohort. HLA typing included class I and class II loci at four-digit resolution. Among the roughly 400 genotyped donors, approximately 77% belonged to the genetic ancestry cluster associated with self-reported Caucasian donors. In addition to the first cohort of 500 to 850 subjects, a separate validation cohort of about 120 different subjects was used. On average, about 200,000 unique TCR beta nucleotide sequences were sequenced per donor among some 420 genotyped donors of the cohort, with around 19% of those sequences being non-productive. A later analysis re-analyzed previously published TCR beta repertoires from roughly 690 donors and added high-resolution HLA genotyping to study TCR occurrence patterns. The number of donors typed differed by locus, with 629-630 for A, B, C, DRB1 and DQB1, roughly 520 for DQA1, approximately 570 for DPA1, and approximately 470 for DPB1. Four or five DR-DQ haplotypes were handled as single units for association and clustering, since linkage in the cohort was strong. Rather than drawing on any new phenotypic data, the later analysis identified candidate immune exposures from TCR beta sequences and the way those sequences occurred across donors.

Broader findings and caveats from the paper: Broadly in line with IMGT annotations, most TCR beta V segments showed up in productive rearrangements about 87% or about 30% of the time in an earlier analysis of 450 to 750 of the donors. When HLA alleles, especially DR and DQ, strongly co-occurred, TCR associations were difficult to assign to individual alleles. Because HLA typing was missing for some donors at each locus, association tests included only the typed subset. The study listed 150 to 200 TCR beta chains as associated with cytomegalovirus. Across donors, most TCR sequences were observed very rarely, whereas some public TCRs were present in many individuals. Compared with equally common non-associated chains, HLA-associated TCR beta chains in a later analysis were more clonally expanded and had lower generation probabilities. According to a later analysis, parvovirus B19, influenza, CMV and Epstein-Barr virus appeared linked to several top co-occurrence clusters. For the cohort, immune exposure information was limited to CMV serostatus. In vitro tests confirmed that three of the cytomegalovirus-associated TCR beta chains recognize cytomegalovirus antigens. In a later genetic analysis, fewer N-insertions in productive TCRs were reported among donors in an Asian-associated ancestry cluster than the roughly 700-donor mean. According to a later analysis, most CMV-associated TCR beta chains appeared to be HLA-restricted, and the HLA associations seemed to be driven largely by CMV exposure. Roughly uniform sequencing depth across donors was assumed in presence/absence analyses, although this assumption may not hold. In both the original and validation cohorts, the classifier was reported to diagnose cytomegalovirus status with high specificity and sensitivity. In a later analysis, 16,951 TCR beta sequences were associated with specific HLA alleles at a false discovery rate of 0.05. The 87-base-pair reads could not distinguish some IMGT-functional V segments, including TRBV6-2 and TRBV6-3, so those segments were excluded. According to the authors, the approach could potentially be generalized to other disease states and immunological phenotypes. Linkage disequilibrium might explain the correlated functional status among segregating V segments, but an unknown experimental factor could not be ruled out. The earlier analysis of almost 600 of the donors excluded roughly 17 rarely observed V segments, including chromosome 9 orphons, because counts were too low. An association between a missense DCLRE1C variant and V-gene and J-gene trimming of TCR beta chains was found in a later genetic analysis and replicated in an independent cohort. In a later analysis, the rate of TCR association differed among HLA loci, with DRB1 alleles having the most associated TCRs and HLA-C alleles having the fewest. Only TCR beta chains were sequenced in this cohort, and the absence of alpha or paired-chain data limited detectable features. A further reported finding was that TCR beta sequences accurately predicted the HLA-A and HLA-B alleles for most subjects in the first cohort. A cluster of highly shared sequence variants was judged likely to represent a technical artifact of the sequencing pipeline.

Receptors were amplified or captured by the immunoSEQ multiplex PCR assay. For the multiplex PCR, a mixture combining 60 forward primers for TCR Vbeta segments and 13 reverse primers for TCR Jbeta segments was used. The CDR3 region of rearranged TCR beta genes was amplified from genomic DNA with a multiplex PCR assay. Amplified TCR beta libraries were sequenced as 87-base-pair reads on the Illumina HiSeq System. Concerning the study's data processing: Across the 670 or so repertoires, a later analysis counted roughly 84 million unique TCR beta chains, approximately 12 million of which were shared by at least two donors. A nearest-neighbor algorithm error-corrected the raw reads and collapsed the reads into unique sequences, merging closely related sequences to remove PCR and sequencing errors. To assign V, D and J gene segments, CDR3 sequences were aligned to IMGT reference sequences. For a sequence to be retained, at least a six-nucleotide match to both a V gene segment and a J gene segment was required. A rearrangement counted as productive if the CDR3 had no stop codons and remained in frame with V and J, and every other rearrangement counted as non-productive. CDR3 was defined according to IMGT convention as the region running from the second conserved V-encoded cysteine to the conserved J-encoded phenylalanine. Sequences without an unambiguous match to a single V gene segment were excluded from the earlier analysis of about 630 of the donors. An earlier analysis of 587 of the donors called V segments functional above 56.7% productive rearrangements and segregating when the between-donor standard deviation exceeded 5%. A statistical classification framework was developed to diagnose cytomegalovirus status using the catalog of TCR beta chain sequences. V and J gene assignment, in a later analysis, came from comparing TCR nucleotide sequences with IMGT/GENE-DB human TR gene sequences. A later analysis assigned CDR3 sequences and most-parsimonious VDJ recombination scenarios with the TCRdist pipeline. A later analysis defined each TCR beta chain by its CDR3 amino acid sequence plus V-gene family, and excluded reads lacking a unique V-gene family. In a later analysis, around 650 highly shared, low-generation-probability nucleotide sequences were removed to address suspected cross-contamination and a sequencing artifact. In a later analysis, a clonal expansion index for each public chain was calculated from normalized within-repertoire ranks of inferred template counts. A later analysis computed generation probabilities with a VDJ recombination model fitted to out-of-frame rearrangements, and checked the results against IGoR. A later analysis scored TCR-TCR, TCR-HLA and TCR-CMV co-occurrence with hypergeometric tests, applying a repertoire-size bias correction to TCR pairs. A later analysis estimated false discovery rates by permuting HLA or CMV assignments 20 times. In a later analysis, co-occurring TCRs were grouped using DBSCAN, and TCRdist sequence similarity was added for clustering within HLA-allele-positive subsets. Repertoires with fewer than 30,000 or more than 120,000 public chains, plus five repertoires with anomalous nucleotide sharing, were excluded from co-occurrence clustering. Held by TCRdb, this immuneACCESS table contains in-frame sequences only and omits some clones. Under half of the omission traces to an unresolved V gene where checked; the cause of the rest is unknown. That table gives V, J and clone size, and the DNA gave D and trimming. The table for this sample lists around 170,000 clones; around 78% of them were counted only once. Roughly 1.4% of the sample lies in the top ten.

The cohort comprised approximately 700 healthy bone marrow donors. Cohort members were all nominally healthy when sampled, although unrecorded immune exposures were likely present. The donor was CMV seronegative and was included in the group of hundreds of seronegative cohort members. Each donor provided a peripheral blood sample, and peripheral blood mononuclear cells were used for TCR beta sequencing. The Qiagen DNeasy Blood Extraction Kit was used to extract genomic DNA from the blood cell samples. CDR1 is given as SNHLY and CDR2 as FYNNEI, both from the germline V gene. Taken from cysteine to phenylalanine, the CDR3 has 15 residues. Only CDR3 DNA is held: 45 bases, read in frame from base 1. Trimming leaves V shorter by 6 bases and J shorter by 0 bases, with the junction holding 6 bases beyond the gene matches. A remark on this clone: Its antigen is still unknown. Per-nucleotide qualities are absent, and no much larger clonotype sits a single base away.

This receptor chain uses TRBV2 and TRBJ1-1; 8 middle bases align to TRBD1. Sequencing was done on a sample of PBMCs. The sequence was collected from a man aged 35 to 55 in good health and CMV-seronegative. The nucleotide sequence reads as follows: TGTGCCAGCAGGCGGACAGGGTTAATGAACACTGAAGCTTTCTTT. It codes for CASRRTGLMNTEAFF.